A single TCR beta chain is shown here with its context. The target antigen is unknown. The sample is drawn from a study of shared clonotypes between healthy human individuals. Whole-study findings and limits: Estimated richness was generally greater in naive than memory subsets.

Evenly divided among several immunoSEQ plates was the genomic DNA of each subset. Profiled with immunoSEQ multiplex PCR; TCRdb holds only in-frame clones, not every one. The sample lists some 980,000 clones, 70% to 85% occurring once. Sequences were obtained from memory CD4+ T cells sorted from blood. Noted subset: CD45RA-negative fraction. The TCR was taken from a man aged 18 to 29 in good health.

The CDR3 sequence: CASAPRVNTEAFF. The CDR3 DNA reads as TGTGCCTCGGCGCCTAGGGTAAACACTGAAGCTTTCTTT. The J gene is TRBJ1-1, the V gene TRBV30; D is undetermined. This CDR3 comprises 13 residues. CDR1 and CDR2 (germline): GTSNPN, SVGIG (reference sequence). Trimming left V 7 bases short and J 2 bases short, with 14 bases between.